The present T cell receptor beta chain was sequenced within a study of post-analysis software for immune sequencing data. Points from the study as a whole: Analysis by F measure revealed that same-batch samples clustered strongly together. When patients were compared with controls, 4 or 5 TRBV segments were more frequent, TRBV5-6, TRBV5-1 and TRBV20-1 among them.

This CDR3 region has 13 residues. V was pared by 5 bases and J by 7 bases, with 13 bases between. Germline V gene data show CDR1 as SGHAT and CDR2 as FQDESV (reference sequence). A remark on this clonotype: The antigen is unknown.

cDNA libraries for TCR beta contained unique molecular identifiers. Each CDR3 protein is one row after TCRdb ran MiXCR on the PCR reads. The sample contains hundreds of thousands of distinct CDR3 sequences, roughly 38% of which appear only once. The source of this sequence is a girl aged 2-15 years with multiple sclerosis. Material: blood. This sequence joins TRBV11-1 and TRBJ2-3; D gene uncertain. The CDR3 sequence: CASSTRREYTQYF. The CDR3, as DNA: TGTGCCAGCAGCACGAGACGCGAATATACGCAGTATTTT.